A single sample is the source of the 28 T cell receptor beta chains below, sequenced in a study of blood T cells in healthy people across ages. Sample-barcoded 5' priming and a J-beta primer mix drove a second PCR of about 6 to 12 cycles. TCRdb recomputed calls from the 5' RACE reads with MiXCR, one row per CDR3 protein. Counted here are about 580,000 distinct CDR3 sequences, around half occurring once; the ten biggest clones make up about 26%. Source material: blood. The receptors were sampled from an elderly man in good health.

J is TRBJ2-1 and V is TRBV6-2 or TRBV6-3, with D possibly being TRBD1 (6 bases). The CDR3 is 15 amino acids. The V and J ends lost 4 bases and 5 bases respectively, with 15 bases between them. Germline lookup yields CDR1 MNHEY and CDR2 SVGEGT. The CDR3 nucleotides read TGTGCCAGCAGTTTGGCAGGGGCCCTAGACAATGAGCAGTTCTTC. This sequence encodes CASSLAGALDNEQFF.

The chain carries TRBV7-2 and TRBJ2-5; D gene uncertain. The CDR3 loop spans 11 amino acids. Germline CDR1 SGHTA, CDR2 FQGNSA. The V and J ends lost 6 bases and 6 bases respectively, with 8 bases between them. CDR3 residues: CASRSAQTQYF. The CDR3 DNA is TGTGCCAGCAGGTCGGCCCAGACCCAGTACTTC.

This clonotype was observed a handful of times. The V gene is TRBV7-2, the J gene TRBJ2-7; 9 bases line up with TRBD2. The germline gives CDR1 SGHTA, CDR2 FQGNSA. The junction had 10 bases not matched to a gene; V was cut back by 1 base and J by 0 bases. The CDR3 is 18 amino acids. The chain's CDR3 is CASSLVSLAGTSSYEQYF. Here the CDR3 DNA reads TGTGCCAGCAGCTTAGTGTCCCTAGCGGGGACAAGCTCCTACGAGCAGTACTTC.

This clonotype was observed a few times. V gene TRBV4-1 combines with J gene TRBJ2-7, with D possibly matching TRBD1 (6 bases). The CDR3 contains 15 residues. Germline V CDR1 and CDR2: MGHRA, YSYEKL. Trimming took off 3 bases at V and 4 bases at J, with 16 bases between the two ends. CDR3 residues: CASSHPGTFIYEQYF. CDR3 in DNA: TGCGCCAGCAGCCACCCCGGGACATTTATTTACGAGCAGTACTTC.

This clonotype was seen once. The V gene is TRBV6-2 or TRBV6-3, the J gene TRBJ2-1; TRBD2 agrees at 13 bases. CDR3 length equals 15 residues. Germline CDR1 is MNHEY and CDR2 is SVGEGT. Trimming removed 6 bases from V and 15 bases from J; junction bases left unmatched: 14. CDR3 protein: CASRGLAGAHQPRFF. CDR3 bases: TGTGCCAGCAGAGGACTAGCGGGAGCCCATCAGCCGCGGTTCTTC.

The rearrangement links TRBV7-9 to TRBJ2-5; D not resolved. Germline V gene data show CDR1 as SEHNR and CDR2 as FQNEAQ (reference sequence). CDR3 length: 12 amino acids. Between the trimmed V and J ends, which lost 3 bases and 11 bases, there was a span of 13 bases. The CDR3 DNA follows: TGTGCCAGCAGCTTTTATGGGGTTTTACAGTACTTC. This translates into CASSFYGVLQYF.

The V and J genes are TRBV27 and TRBJ1-1, with no clear D. V dropped 5 bases and J dropped 1 base, with 17 bases sitting between them. The CDR3 is 16 residues long. The germline gives CDR1 MNHEY, CDR2 SMNVEV (reference sequence). The CDR3 sequence: CASSPSVRASNTEAFF. The CDR3 nucleotides are TGTGCCAGCAGTCCGTCCGTGAGGGCCTCGAACACTGAAGCTTTCTTT.

The CDR3 sequence is CSAKAAGRDEQFF. DNA for the CDR3: TGCAGTGCTAAGGCGGCAGGCCGGGATGAGCAGTTCTTC. The chain has TRBV20-1 and TRBJ2-1; D is undetermined. Germline CDR1 is DFQATT and CDR2 is SNEGSKA (reference sequence). The CDR3 sequence is 13 residues long. V was shortened by 4 bases and J by 8 bases, with 15 bases between the two germline ends.

The chain combines TRBV7-2 with TRBJ2-7; either TRBD1 or TRBD2 may supply D (7 bases each). Germline CDR1 reads SGHTA; CDR2 reads FQGNSA. The CDR3 loop spans 16 amino acids. Trimming took off 3 bases at V and 0 bases at J, with 15 bases between the two ends. The CDR3 bases are TGTGCCAGCAGCTTTCAGGGGGGGGCGAACTCCTACGAGCAGTACTTC. Its protein is CASSFQGGANSYEQYF.

The CDR3 region is CASSSRIVPVLEQFF. The CDR3 nucleotides read TGTGCCAGCAGCTCCCGGATAGTCCCCGTATTAGAGCAGTTCTTC. The rearrangement links TRBV7-2 to TRBJ2-1; D call uncertain. The CDR3 contains 15 residues. The V gene's germline CDR1 is SGHTA and CDR2 FQGNSA. V gave up 4 bases and J gave up 10 bases, with 20 bases separating them. The full variable domain, its missing parts supplied by reference TRBV7-2 and TRBJ2-1, is GAGVSQSPSNKVTEKGKDVELRCDPISGHTALYWYRQSLGQGLEFLIYFQGNSAPDKSGLPSDRFSAERTGGSVSTLTIQRTQQEDSAVYLCASSSRIVPVLEQFFGPGTRLTVL.

This rearrangement joins TRBV7-9 to TRBJ2-2; TRBD1 matches 8 bases. The CDR3 is 16 residues long. Germline values: CDR1 SEHNR, CDR2 FQNEAQ (reference sequence). The V and J ends lost 1 base and 4 bases, in that order; junction bases with no gene match: 5. CDR3 sequence (DNA): TGTGCCAGCAGCTTAGAGGCAGGGGGCGTCACCGGGGAGCTGTTTTTT. Translation gives CASSLEAGGVTGELFF.

The CDR3 nucleotides read TGTGCCAGCAGTTTCTGGCCTGAAGCTTTCTTT. Its protein product is CASSFWPEAFF. The rearrangement joins TRBV12-3 or TRBV12-4 to TRBJ1-1; the D is unclear. The CDR3 covers 11 residues. With 3 bases removed from V and 6 bases from J, the gap between germline ends came to 5 bases.

This clonotype was counted a few times. The chain recombines TRBV29-1 with TRBJ2-7, with TRBD1 matching 10 bases. The CDR3 loop spans 11 amino acids. CDR1 SQVTM and CDR2 ANQGSEA come from the germline V gene. V lost 7 bases to trimming and J lost 5 bases; unmatched junction nucleotides: 2. In DNA form, the CDR3 reads TGCAGCGGGGGACAGGGGCACGAGCAGTACTTC. As protein: CSGGQGHEQYF.

The J gene is TRBJ1-6, the V gene TRBV10-3; D may be TRBD1 (6 bases). CDR3 size: 14 residues. Germline V gene sequence: CDR1 ENHRY, CDR2 SYGVKD. Trimming took off 6 bases at V and 8 bases at J, with 14 bases between the two ends. DNA for the CDR3: TGTGCCATCAGCGGCAGGGGCGAACATTCACCCCTCCACTTT. This translates into CAISGRGEHSPLHF.

This clonotype was detected only a few times. J is TRBJ2-1 and V is TRBV10-3; possibly TRBD2 for D (5 bases). The germline V gene encodes CDR1 ENHRY and CDR2 SYGVKD. V shed 1 base and J shed 9 bases, with 10 bases lying between them. The CDR3 has 13 amino acids. CDR3 nucleotides: TGTGCCATCAGTGAGTTGTCGGAGGTTGAGCAGTTCTTC. Its translation: CAISELSEVEQFF.

This chain links TRBV12-3 or TRBV12-4 with TRBJ2-5; D is perhaps TRBD2 (5 bases). Between the trimmed V and J ends, which lost 2 bases and 0 bases, there was a span of 10 bases. CDR3 length: 15 residues. The CDR3 sequence is CASSLYRGDQETQYF. CDR3 coding DNA: TGTGCCAGCAGTTTATACCGGGGTGACCAAGAGACCCAGTACTTC.

The chain links TRBV28 to TRBJ2-7; D is uncertain. Gene TRBJ2-5 matches the end of the DNA better, so the J call may be wrong. The CDR3 spans 14 residues. Per the germline V gene, CDR1 is MDHEN and CDR2 is SYDVKM. The CDR3 DNA sequence: TGTGCCAGCAGTTTGGGTCAAATTTCGGAGACCCAGTACTTC. Its translation: CASSLGQISETQYF.

The chain employs TRBV20-1 and TRBJ2-5; D unresolved. The closer fit of TRBJ2-7 to the DNA end suggests the J call may be wrong. Germline CDR1 and CDR2: DFQATT and SNEGSKA (reference sequence). There are 13 residues in the CDR3. The CDR3 DNA reads as TGCAGTGCTTTTAGCCCGATCTCCTACGAGCAGTACTTC. Its protein is CSAFSPISYEQYF.

This clonotype occurred a few times. The chain carries TRBV7-2 and TRBJ2-1; D ambiguous. The V end was cut by 5 bases, the J end by 9 bases, with 11 bases between. The CDR3 runs to 12 residues. Germline values: CDR1 SGHTA, CDR2 FQGNSA. The DNA of the CDR3 is TGTGCCAGCAGCCGCGGAATCGGTGAGCAGTTCTTC. It specifies CASSRGIGEQFF. Full variable domain (remainder filled in from reference TRBV7-2 and TRBJ2-1): GAGVSQSPSNKVTEKGKDVELRCDPISGHTALYWYRQSLGQGLEFLIYFQGNSAPDKSGLPSDRFSAERTGGSVSTLTIQRTQQEDSAVYLCASSRGIGEQFFGPGTRLTVL.

This clonotype showed up just a few times. The chain combines TRBV4-3 with TRBJ1-1; D is possibly TRBD1 (6 bases). V was pared by 2 bases and J by 5 bases, with 9 bases between. The CDR3 has 13 residues. The germline gives CDR1 LGHNA, CDR2 YSLEER. The CDR3 sequence is CASSQQGKTEAFF. For the CDR3, the DNA is TGCGCCAGCAGCCAACAGGGGAAAACTGAAGCTTTCTTT.

The gene calls are TRBV4-3 and TRBJ1-1; TRBD1 agrees at 10 bases. The trim removed 3 bases at V and 2 bases at J, leaving 3 bases unmatched. The CDR3 is made up of 15 amino acids. Germline values: CDR1 LGHNA, CDR2 YSLEER. The CDR3 DNA reads as TGCGCCAGCAGCCAGGGGACAGGGGCTAACACTGAAGCTTTCTTT. Amino acids: CASSQGTGANTEAFF.

This clonotype was recorded only once. V gene TRBV6-6 combines with J gene TRBJ1-1; no reliable D call. Trimming left V 5 bases short and J 1 base short, with 14 bases between. This CDR3 has 15 residues. Germline V gene sequence: CDR1 MNHNY, CDR2 SVGAGI (reference sequence). The CDR3 is CASSPRLVGNTEAFF. The CDR3 nucleotides read TGTGCCAGCAGTCCACGTTTAGTTGGGAACACTGAAGCTTTCTTT.

DNA of the CDR3: TGTGCCAGCAGTCCGCTTACGGGGGCGAGGTACAATGAGCAGTACTTC. Translating it yields CASSPLTGARYNEQYF. The V and J genes are TRBV6-2 or TRBV6-3 and TRBJ2-5; TRBD1 or TRBD2 may be the D gene (6 bases each). The germline CDR1 and CDR2 sequences are MNHEY and SVGEGT. This CDR3 has 16 amino acids. The V end was cut by 5 bases, the J end by 11 bases, with 27 bases between.

This CDR3 reads CSASPIAGQPNYGYTF. The CDR3 DNA sequence: TGCAGTGCTAGTCCCATTGCAGGACAGCCTAACTATGGCTACACCTTC. The rearrangement links TRBV20-1 to TRBJ1-2; a possible D gene is TRBD1 (6 bases). V gave up 3 bases and J gave up 0 bases, with 17 bases separating them. Germline V gene lookup returns CDR1 DFQATT and CDR2 SNEGSKA (reference sequence). The CDR3 is made up of 16 amino acids.

There are a few counts of this clonotype. This chain connects TRBV5-6 to TRBJ2-7; D uncertain. V lost 0 bases, J lost 3 bases, and 7 bases lay in between. The germline gives CDR1 SGHDT, CDR2 YYEEEE. The CDR3 spans 13 residues. CDR3 nucleotide sequence: TGTGCCAGCAGCTTGGACAGATACTACGAGCAGTACTTC. This gives the protein CASSLDRYYEQYF.

This clonotype was counted only a few times. The J gene is TRBJ2-5, the V gene TRBV7-8; D unclear. This CDR3 region has 17 residues. The V and J ends lost 5 bases and 2 bases respectively, with 21 bases between them. Germline loops: CDR1 SGHVS, CDR2 FQNEAQ. CDR3 region: CASSPRFLSPLQETQYF. CDR3 bases: TGTGCCAGCAGCCCCCGGTTTCTCTCACCCCTTCAAGAGACCCAGTACTTC. Supplemented by reference TRBV7-8 and TRBJ2-5, the full variable domain reads GAGVSQSPRYKVAKRGQDVALRCDPISGHVSLFWYQQALGQGPEFLTYFQNEAQLDKSGLPSDRFFAERPEGSVSTLKIQRTQQEDSAVYLCASSPRFLSPLQETQYFGPGTRLLVL.

The chain has TRBV15 and TRBJ2-1; 9 bases are shared with TRBD2. J was trimmed by 7 bases and V by 0 bases; bases with no gene match: 7. CDR1 is LNHNV and CDR2 is YYDKDF in the germline V gene (reference sequence). This CDR3 contains 16 residues. The CDR3 nucleotides read TGTGCCACCAGCAGAGATCATAGCGGGGGCCAAAATGAGCAGTTCTTC. Residues: CATSRDHSGGQNEQFF.

In this sample, this clonotype turned up a few times. The rearrangement joins TRBV20-1 to TRBJ1-5; TRBD1 matches 8 bases. Germline V CDR1 and CDR2: DFQATT, SNEGSKA (reference sequence). The trim removed 2 bases at V and 7 bases at J, leaving 7 bases unmatched. The CDR3 loop spans 14 amino acids. CDR3 region: CSARMTGDRQPQHF. The CDR3 bases are TGCAGTGCTAGAATGACAGGGGACAGGCAGCCCCAGCATTTT.